Below, one T cell receptor beta chain is given with its context. The target antigen is unknown. The V segment lost 11 bases and the J segment 7 bases; nucleotides outside the gene matches: 25. Germline CDR1 reads MNHEY; CDR2 reads SMNVEV (reference sequence). This CDR3 spans 19 amino acids. These data originate in a study of cytomegalovirus exposure and HLA in healthy donors. Overall study findings and caveats: Later on, an analysis found that several of the most significant clusters appeared to be linked to common viral pathogens, which included parvovirus B19. Within a later analysis, the majority of CMV-associated TCR beta chains appeared HLA-restricted. In terms of immune exposure information, only CMV serostatus was available. It was reportedly the case that the classifier diagnosed cytomegalovirus status with high specificity and sensitivity.

Vbeta (60) and Jbeta (13) primers were used in the PCR. The assay was immunoSEQ multiplex PCR, and TCRdb's table has in-frame clones only and misses some. The data show 140,000 or so clones, over 60% seen once. The V call is TRBV27, the J call TRBJ2-3; 12 positions match TRBD2. This sequence was found in a woman in her sixties in good health and CMV-seronegative. Sequences were obtained from PBMCs. CDR3 nucleotide sequence: TGTGCCCGTAGAAGGTGCGGGACTAGCGGGCGAGGCCTAGAACATACGCAGTATTTT. Translated: CARRRCGTSGRGLEHTQYF.